What follows is one T cell receptor beta chain and its context. Authors' methods: How many nucleated cells were present was estimated from reference gene primer amplification. TCRdb keeps only in-frame clones here, not all; method: immunoSEQ multiplex PCR. V, J and clone size were drawn from that table, and D and trimming were deduced from the DNA. The sample holds under 80,000 clones, roughly nine tenths seen once. Trimming cost V 0 bases and J 4 bases, with 10 bases left between them. CDR1 LGHNA and CDR2 YNFKEQ come from the germline V gene. There are 16 residues in the CDR3. The data belong to a study of blood T cell repertoires in COVID-19. The overall study: Donors in the United States, Italy and Spain gave samples during acute or convalescent COVID-19. PBMCs, B-cell-depleted T cells, or T cells provided the cDNA or gDNA that made up the material.

This TCR derives from a man aged 50-60 years with active COVID-19. The sample taken for sequencing was peripheral blood. This sequence joins TRBV4-2 and TRBJ2-6, with D possibly TRBD1 on 6 matching bases. The CDR3 sequence: CASSQDPTGGANVLTF. In DNA, the CDR3 is TGTGCCAGCAGCCAAGATCCGACAGGAGGGGCCAACGTCCTGACTTTC.